One sample yielded the 5 T cell receptor beta chains listed below, sequenced in a study of Tregs in tolerant kidney transplant recipients (dated by TCRdb to the late 2010s). Antigen specificity for these receptors is unknown. Library construction relied on the immunoSEQ multiplex PCR assay. Drawn from immuneACCESS, this table holds only the in-frame rearrangements with V and J called that TCRdb kept. Clones are partly lost; checked studies trace under half to an unresolved V gene and leave the rest unexplained. This sample has about 4,800 clones in its table, and around 40% of those were observed once. Of the sample, 5.5% to 7% is held by the ten largest clones. Material for sequencing was CD8+ T cells from blood cultured with allogeneic cells. The source of these receptors is a human donor in good health.

Here the CDR3 reads CASSQLYSGEYTGELFF. The CDR3 DNA sequence: TGCGCCAGCAGCCAACTCTACAGCGGGGAGTACACCGGGGAGCTGTTTTTT. The chain combines TRBV4-3 with TRBJ2-2, with TRBD2 matching 7 bases. The junction had 9 bases not matched to a gene; V was cut back by 2 bases and J by 3 bases. Germline V gene sequence: CDR1 LGHNA, CDR2 YSLEER. The CDR3 consists of 17 residues.

This clone was seen a handful of times. The rearrangement links TRBV11-2 to TRBJ1-4; D is undetermined. V was cut by 0 bases and J by 3 bases, with 14 bases left in between. The germline V gene encodes CDR1 SGHAT and CDR2 FQNNGV. This CDR3 spans 17 amino acids. The CDR3 loop reads CASSLEEQRGANEKLFF. CDR3 sequence (DNA): TGTGCCAGCAGCTTAGAGGAACAACGAGGAGCTAATGAAAAACTGTTTTTT. Together with reference TRBV11-2 and TRBJ1-4, the CDR3 gives the full variable domain: EAGVAQSPRYKIIEKRQSVAFWCNPISGHATLYWYQQILGQGPKLLIQFQNNGVVDDSQLPKDRFSAERLKGVDSTLKIQPAKLEDSAVYLCASSLEEQRGANEKLFFGSGTQLSVL.

The chain employs TRBV6-5 and TRBJ2-3; no reliable D call. Germline lookup yields CDR1 MNHEY and CDR2 SVGAGI. The CDR3 consists of 11 residues. The V and J ends lost 5 bases and 6 bases respectively, with 6 bases between them. CDR3 protein: CASSREDTQYF. Here the CDR3 DNA reads TGTGCCAGCAGTCGAGAGGATACGCAGTATTTT.

By share of the sample, this clone is medium-sized. The V and J genes are TRBV4-3 and TRBJ2-7; 7 bases agree with TRBD1. Germline V gene data show CDR1 as LGHNA and CDR2 as YSLEER. V lost 1 base and J lost 2; bases outside the gene matches: 2. The CDR3 runs to 14 residues. CDR3 amino acids: CASSQGQGAYEQYF. In DNA, the CDR3 is TGCGCCAGCAGCCAAGGGCAGGGGGCCTACGAGCAGTACTTC.

The chain joins TRBV11-2 to TRBJ1-4; TRBD1 might be the D (6 bases). Germline V gene data show CDR1 as SGHAT and CDR2 as FQNNGV. V lost 5 bases to trimming and J lost 8 bases, with 24 bases between them. This CDR3 comprises 17 residues. The CDR3 sequence is CASSGATQGTSGEKLFF. The CDR3 DNA reads TGTGCCAGCAGCGGGGCGACGCAGGGGACTAGCGGGGAAAAACTGTTTTTT.